This TCR beta chain was retrieved from a study of beta chain features in type 1 diabetes. Study background: Taken together, all samples contributed around 100 million examined sorted cells. Findings and limits, study-wide: Significant though moderate, a shortening of TCRB CDR3s appeared in all four CD4+ subsets of Type 1 diabetes patients.

The junction had 3 bases not matched to a gene; V was cut back by 6 bases and J by 0 bases. Looked up from germline, CDR1 is SEHNR and CDR2 is FQNEAQ (reference sequence). CDR3 length: 14 amino acids. As every portion of the isolated RNA was reverse transcribed, the sequencing read expressed TCRB transcripts. Data came from immunoSEQ multiplex PCR; TCRdb stores just in-frame clones and leaves some out. This sample carries approximately 29,000 clones, less than 70% of them seen once, and the ten largest clones take 2% to 2.5%. A word on this clone: The antigen is not known.

The V and J genes are TRBV7-9 and TRBJ1-2; TRBD1 aligns across 8 bases. The clonotype was recovered from a woman in her twenties or thirties with type 1 diabetes. The sample was Tregs from blood. The CDR3 sequence is CASSPQGANYGYTF. Here the CDR3 DNA reads TGTGCCAGCAGTCCACAGGGGGCTAACTATGGCTACACCTTC.